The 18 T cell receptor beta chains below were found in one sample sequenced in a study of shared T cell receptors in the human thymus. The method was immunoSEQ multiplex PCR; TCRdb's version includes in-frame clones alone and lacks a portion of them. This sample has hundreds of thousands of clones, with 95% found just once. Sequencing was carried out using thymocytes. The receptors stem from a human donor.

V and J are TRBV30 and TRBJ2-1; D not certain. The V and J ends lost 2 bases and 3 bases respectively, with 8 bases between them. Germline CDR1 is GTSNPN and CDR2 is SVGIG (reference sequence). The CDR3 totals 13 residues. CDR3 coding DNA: TGTGCCTGGAGTCCCCGAAACTACAATGAGCAGTTCTTC. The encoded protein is CAWSPRNYNEQFF.

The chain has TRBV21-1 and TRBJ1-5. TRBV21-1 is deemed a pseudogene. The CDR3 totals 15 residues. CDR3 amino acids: CASSITSGFNQPQHF. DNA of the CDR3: TGTGCCAGCAGCATAACCTCCGGGTTCAATCAGCCCCAGCATTTT.

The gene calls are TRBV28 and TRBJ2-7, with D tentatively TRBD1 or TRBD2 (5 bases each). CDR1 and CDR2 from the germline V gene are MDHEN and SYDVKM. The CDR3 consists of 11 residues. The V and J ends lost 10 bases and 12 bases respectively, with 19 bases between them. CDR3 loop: CATTSGPKGYF. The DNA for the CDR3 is TGTGCCACTACATCGGGACCGAAAGGGTACTTC.

The CDR3 spells CAWTGSYEQYF. CDR3 DNA: TGTGCCTGGACGGGCTCCTACGAGCAGTACTTC. J is TRBJ2-7 and V is TRBV30; no clear D gene. Per germline, CDR1 GTSNPN and CDR2 SVGIG (reference sequence). Trimming cost V 4 bases and J 0 bases, with 4 bases left between them. The CDR3 totals 11 residues.

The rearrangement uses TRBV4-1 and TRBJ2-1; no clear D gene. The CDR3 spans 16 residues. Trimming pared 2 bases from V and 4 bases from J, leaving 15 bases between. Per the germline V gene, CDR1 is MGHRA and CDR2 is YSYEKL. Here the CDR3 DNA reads TGCGCCAGCAGCCAATCAATGGGGTATCCGTACAATGAGCAGTTCTTC. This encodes CASSQSMGYPYNEQFF.

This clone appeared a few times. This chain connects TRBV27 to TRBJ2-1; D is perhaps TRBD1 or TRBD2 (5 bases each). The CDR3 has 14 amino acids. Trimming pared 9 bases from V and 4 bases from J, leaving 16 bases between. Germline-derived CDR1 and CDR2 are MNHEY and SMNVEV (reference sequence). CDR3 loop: CASSTGTPYNEQFF. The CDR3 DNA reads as TGTGCCAGTTCAACCGGGACGCCATACAATGAGCAGTTCTTC.

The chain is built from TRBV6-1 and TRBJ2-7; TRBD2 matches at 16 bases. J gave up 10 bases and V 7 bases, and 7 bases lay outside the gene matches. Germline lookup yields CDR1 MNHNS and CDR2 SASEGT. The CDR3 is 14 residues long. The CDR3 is CASIRGLAGGPQYF. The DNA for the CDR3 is TGTGCCAGCATTAGGGGACTAGCGGGAGGGCCTCAGTACTTC.

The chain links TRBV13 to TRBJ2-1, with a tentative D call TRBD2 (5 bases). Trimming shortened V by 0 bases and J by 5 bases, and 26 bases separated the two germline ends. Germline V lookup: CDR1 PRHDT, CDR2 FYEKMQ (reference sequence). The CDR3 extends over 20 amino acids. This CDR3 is CASSLGALAHPPPPDNEQFF. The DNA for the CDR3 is TGTGCCAGCAGCTTAGGCGCCCTAGCCCATCCACCTCCTCCAGACAATGAGCAGTTCTTC.

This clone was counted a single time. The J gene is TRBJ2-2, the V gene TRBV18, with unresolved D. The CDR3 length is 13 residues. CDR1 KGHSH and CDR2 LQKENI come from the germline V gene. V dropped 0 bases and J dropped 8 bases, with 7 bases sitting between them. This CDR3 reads CASSPPPEGELFF. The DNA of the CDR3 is TGTGCCAGCTCACCACCGCCTGAAGGGGAGCTGTTTTTT.

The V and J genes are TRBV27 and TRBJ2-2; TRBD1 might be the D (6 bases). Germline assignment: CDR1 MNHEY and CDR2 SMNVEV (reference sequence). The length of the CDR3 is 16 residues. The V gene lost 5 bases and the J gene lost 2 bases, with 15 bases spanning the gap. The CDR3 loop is CASSTHRTDNTGELFF. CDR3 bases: TGTGCCAGCAGTACGCACCGGACAGACAACACCGGGGAGCTGTTTTTT.

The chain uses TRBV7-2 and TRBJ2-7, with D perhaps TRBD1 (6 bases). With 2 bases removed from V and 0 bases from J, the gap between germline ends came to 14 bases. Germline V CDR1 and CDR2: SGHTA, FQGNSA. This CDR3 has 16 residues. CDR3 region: CASSLYPDRYSYEQYF. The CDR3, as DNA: TGTGCCAGCAGCTTATACCCGGACAGATACTCCTACGAGCAGTACTTC.

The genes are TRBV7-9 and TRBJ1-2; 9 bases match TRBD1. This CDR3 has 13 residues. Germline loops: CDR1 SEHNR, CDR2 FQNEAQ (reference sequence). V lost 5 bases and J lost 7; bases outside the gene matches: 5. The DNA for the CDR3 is TGTGCCAGCAGCAGGGACAGGGCGGGTGGCTACACCTTC. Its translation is CASSRDRAGGYTF.

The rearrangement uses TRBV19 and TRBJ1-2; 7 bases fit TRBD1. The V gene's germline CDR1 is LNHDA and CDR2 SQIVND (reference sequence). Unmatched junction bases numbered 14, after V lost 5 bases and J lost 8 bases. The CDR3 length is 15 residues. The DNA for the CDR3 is TGTGCCAGTAGTGGATGGACAGGACCGCGCGGAGGCTACACCTTC. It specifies CASSGWTGPRGGYTF.

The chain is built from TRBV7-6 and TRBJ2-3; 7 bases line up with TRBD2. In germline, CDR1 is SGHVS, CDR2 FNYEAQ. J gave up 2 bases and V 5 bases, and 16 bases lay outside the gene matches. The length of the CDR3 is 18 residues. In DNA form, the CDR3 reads TGTGCCAGCAGCCGGGGGGTAGGAGCGCTACACTTCACAGATACGCAGTATTTT. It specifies CASSRGVGALHFTDTQYF.

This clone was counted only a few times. Here the CDR3 DNA reads TGTGCCAGCACCCGACGCCCACGGACCGTGAACACTGAAGCTTTCTTT. Amino acid sequence: CASTRRPRTVNTEAFF. The V call is TRBV28, the J call TRBJ1-1; D is unresolved. Deletions cut 7 bases from V and 0 bases from J, with 18 bases between. This CDR3 is 16 amino acids long. CDR1 and CDR2 from the germline V gene are MDHEN and SYDVKM.

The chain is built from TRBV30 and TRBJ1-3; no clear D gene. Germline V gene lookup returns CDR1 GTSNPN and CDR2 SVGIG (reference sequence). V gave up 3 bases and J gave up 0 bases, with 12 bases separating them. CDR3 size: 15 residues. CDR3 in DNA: TGTGCCTGGAGGGCTACAGCCTTCTCTGGAAACACCATATATTTT. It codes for CAWRATAFSGNTIYF.

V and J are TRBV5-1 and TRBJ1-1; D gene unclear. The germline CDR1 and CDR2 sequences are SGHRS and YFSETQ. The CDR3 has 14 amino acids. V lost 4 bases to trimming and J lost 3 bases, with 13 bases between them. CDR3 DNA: TGCGCCAGCAGCCCGGCGGTCTGGGACACTGAAGCTTTCTTT. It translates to CASSPAVWDTEAFF.

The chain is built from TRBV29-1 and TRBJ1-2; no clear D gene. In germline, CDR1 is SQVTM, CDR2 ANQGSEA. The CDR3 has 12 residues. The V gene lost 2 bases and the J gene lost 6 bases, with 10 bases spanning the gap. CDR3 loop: CSVETSRNGYTF. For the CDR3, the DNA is TGCAGCGTTGAAACCTCTCGGAATGGCTACACCTTC.